A single sample gave rise to the 4 T cell receptor beta chains below, sequenced in a study of blood T cells in healthy people across ages. Next came a second PCR, run for 7 to 11 cycles, which used a sample-barcoded 5' primer along with a J-beta primer mix. TCRdb reanalysed the 5' RACE reads using MiXCR and keeps one entry per CDR3 protein. The table has just over 800,000 distinct CDR3 sequences, around 68% seen once. Specimen: blood. All receptors derive from a man aged 25 to 40 in good health.

This sequence joins TRBV5-8 and TRBJ1-1, with 7 positions matching TRBD1. Trimming at V came to 2 bases and at J to 10 bases, leaving 5 bases not matched to a gene. Germline V gene lookup returns CDR1 SGHTS and CDR2 YDEGEE. The CDR3 runs to 12 residues. CDR3 in DNA: TGTGCCAGCAGCTTTTCCAGGGGGAGAGCTTTCTTT. Translation: CASSFSRGRAFF.

The chain recombines TRBV7-9 with TRBJ2-7; 7 bases map to TRBD1. The CDR3 is 16 amino acids. V shed 5 bases, J shed 6 bases, and the junction held 16 bases outside the gene matches. Germline V lookup: CDR1 SEHNR, CDR2 FQNEAQ (reference sequence). The CDR3 loop is CASSPRGKGSYFEQYF. The CDR3 DNA follows: TGTGCCAGCAGCCCCAGGGGGAAAGGGTCTTACTTCGAGCAGTACTTC.

This clonotype was seen only once. The chain is built from TRBV2 and TRBJ2-1; TRBD2 aligns across 15 bases. V lost 6 bases, J lost 9 bases, and 3 bases stayed unmatched. In germline, CDR1 is SNHLY, CDR2 FYNNEI. This CDR3 has 14 amino acids. Written as DNA, the CDR3 is TGTGCCAGCAGGGGGACTAGCGGGGGGTTTGAGCAGTTCTTC. Residues: CASRGTSGGFEQFF.

The CDR3 nucleotides read TGCGCCAGCAGCAAAACTTGGTCGGGCGAGACCCAGTACTTC. Its protein is CASSKTWSGETQYF. The chain is built from TRBV4-3 and TRBJ2-5; no reliable D call. Germline-derived CDR1 and CDR2 are LGHNA and YSLEER. V was cut by 5 bases and J by 5 bases, with 15 bases left in between. This CDR3 is 14 amino acids long.